This TCR beta chain was recovered during a study of blood T cells in healthy people across ages. There are many counts of this clonotype. Using a J-beta primer mix together with a sample-barcoded 5' primer, a second PCR was run for about 6 to 12 cycles. A single record per CDR3 protein comes from TCRdb applying MiXCR to the 5' RACE reads. Among about 540,000 distinct CDR3 sequences listed, 20% to 30% were seen once. The CDR3 runs to 13 residues. Germline CDR1 reads SQVTM; CDR2 reads ANQGSEA. Unmatched junction bases numbered 9, after V lost 7 bases and J lost 5 bases. In addition, the sample was reused for a study of T cells of mothers and their children. That report notes: Study donors consisted of three healthy Caucasian mothers and their six children.

This chain joins TRBV29-1 and TRBJ2-5; 8 bases match TRBD2. Sequencing was carried out using blood. The TCR originated in a boy between 10 and 17 years old in good health. The CDR3 region has the DNA TGCAGCGGCTCTAATAGCGGGGACGAGACCCAGTACTTC. Translation gives CSGSNSGDETQYF.